The clone carrying this TCR beta chain appeared a single time. V shed 3 bases and J shed 5 bases, with 8 bases lying between them. Looked up from germline, CDR1 is LGHDT and CDR2 is YNNKEL (reference sequence). The CDR3 has 13 amino acids. The data derive from a study of brain T cells in children with intractable seizures. The protocol was immunoSEQ multiplex PCR, while the TCRdb copy is restricted to in-frame clones and leaves out a portion. The data contain about 340,000 clones, over 85% of them seen just once; the ten biggest clones take up 4.5% to 7%. Specified time point: blood from clinic visit 5 months post-surgery; TSC patient then seizure free. Surgery cases with the highest brain T cell transcript signatures were chosen for sequencing.

The V call is TRBV3-1 (or the pseudogene TRBV3-2), the J call TRBJ1-5; unclear D gene. This sequence originates from a boy less than two years old with tuberous sclerosis and intractable seizures. Sample: peripheral blood, taken 4 to 5 months after surgery. CDR3 residues: CASSQAVDQPQHF. The CDR3 region has the DNA TGTGCCAGCAGCCAGGCCGTAGATCAGCCCCAGCATTTT.